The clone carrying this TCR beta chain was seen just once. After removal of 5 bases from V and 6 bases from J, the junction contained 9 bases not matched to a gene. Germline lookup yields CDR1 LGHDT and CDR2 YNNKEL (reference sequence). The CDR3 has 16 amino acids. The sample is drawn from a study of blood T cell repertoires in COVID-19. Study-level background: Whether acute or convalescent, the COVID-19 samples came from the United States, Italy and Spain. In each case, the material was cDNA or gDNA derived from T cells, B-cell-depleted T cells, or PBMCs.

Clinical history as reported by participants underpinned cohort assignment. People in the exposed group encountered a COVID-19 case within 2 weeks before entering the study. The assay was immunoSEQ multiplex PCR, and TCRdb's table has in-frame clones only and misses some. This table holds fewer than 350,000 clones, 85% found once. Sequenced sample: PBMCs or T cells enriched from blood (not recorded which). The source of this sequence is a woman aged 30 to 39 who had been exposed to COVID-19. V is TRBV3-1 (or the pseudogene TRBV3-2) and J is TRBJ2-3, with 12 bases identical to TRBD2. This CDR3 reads CASSSIRLAGDDTQYF. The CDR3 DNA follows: TGTGCCAGCAGCTCTATCCGACTAGCGGGGGATGATACGCAGTATTTT.